This record looks at one T cell receptor (beta chain) sequence and its context. The antigen remains undetermined. Being one base from a much bigger clone, this may be a read error. Building of the TCR beta libraries involved iRepertoire HTBI primers and Arm-PCR of CDR3 regions. TCRdb reanalysed the multiplex PCR reads using MiXCR and keeps one entry per CDR3 protein. The table lists more than 300,000 distinct CDR3 sequences, roughly 15% of them singletons, with about a fifth in the top ten. CDR1 is SGHDT and CDR2 is YYEEEE in the germline V gene. The CDR3 extends over 16 amino acids. The time point denotes: newly diagnosed GD, antithyroid drugs for less than 3 months. PBMC RNA was the source of the TCR library. The entry originates in a study of regulatory T cells in long-lasting Graves disease. Across the study: Recently diagnosed Graves' patients had received antithyroid drugs for under 3 months. General observations from the study: Thyroid tissue went unexamined; only peripheral blood was analyzed. Preferential use of TRBV28, TRBJ1-2 and TRBJ2-5 was seen in persistent disease. Persistent patients shared more public clonotypes (around 2,500) than newly diagnosed patients (roughly 960).

The chain has TRBV5-6 and TRBJ1-1; TRBD1 aligns across 9 bases. The receptor was isolated from a female donor with Graves disease. This sample comprised peripheral blood mononuclear cells (PBMCs), obtained at new diagnosis, from a patient treated with antithyroid drugs. CDR3 amino acids: CVSSVPGGQGNTEAFF. CDR3 in DNA: TGTGTCAGCAGCGTACCCGGGGGACAGGGGAACACTGAAGCTTTCTTT.